The rows below give T cell receptor beta chains drawn from one sample of a study of cytomegalovirus exposure and HLA in healthy donors. The method was immunoSEQ multiplex PCR; TCRdb's version includes in-frame clones alone and lacks a portion of them. In the table there are some 140,000 clones, 74% of which are singletons. Specimen: PBMCs. The receptor source for this set is a young man in good health and CMV-seronegative. The conserved cysteine and the conserved F or W are not part of the CDR3 here. Clone size appears in some rows only: once, few, many, or a class for an expanded clone.

abundance,v_gene,CDR3aa
-,TRBV16,ASSQSAGAYGYT
once,TRBV10-1,ASTKHNQPQH
-,TRBV9,ASSKGTGTDTQY
few,TRBV6-6,ASSYQAAEAF
-,TRBV5-1,ASSFTQGSREAF
-,TRBV7-2,ASSSGTGNTEAF
once,TRBV10-3,AISPGPDYGYT
-,TRBV14,ASSQTLAAGNEQF
-,TRBV7-2,ASSPRGGHQPQH
few,TRBV7-9,ASSLKGEYNEQF
-,TRBV7-9,ASSWADQYEQY
-,TRBV6-6,ASKEVTEAF
-,TRBV9,ASSGVGGNTDTQY
-,TRBV14,ASSLGRNQPQH
-,TRBV11-1,ASSIGLAGAQETQY
-,TRBV25-1,ASSESLYYGYP
-,TRBV28,ASSSPGTGTYEQY
-,TRBV7-9,ASSRQGDTEAF
-,TRBV2,ASSPDRGQNQPQH
-,TRBV7-3,ASSLTSGGPPY
-,TRBV29-1,SAQTGEAYEQY
-,TRBV11-1,ASSTKPGQGLNTEAF
few,TRBV6-4,ASSDSGTEINTGELF
-,TRBV5-1,ASSLVPANYGYT
-,TRBV4-2,ASSQDGQGDNEQF
-,TRBV18,ASSKTSGTQETQY
-,TRBV5-6,ASRSGRTGLTYEQY
-,TRBV10-3,AISESSGGAATQY
-,TRBV5-6,ASSIGTGEYEQY
once,TRBV11-1,ASSSIRDRESDTQY
-,TRBV29-1,SVSVGAGGNYEQY
-,TRBV14,ASSQGFGQVYEQY
-,TRBV28,ASSLGGAWGYT
-,TRBV14,ASSQDNGLTVYNEQF
few,TRBV7-2,ASSRTGSDPPNNSPLH
-,TRBV7-2,ASSLTPRSNEKLF
-,TRBV5-4,ASSPVGHGRNTGELF
-,TRBV5-4,ASSRGQGDGNTIY
-,TRBV13,ASSLKGENTEAF
-,TRBV2,ASRQGANTGELF
-,TRBV6-6,ASSPTGRNTEAF
-,TRBV5-8,ASSMGQGWTEAF
few,TRBV28,ASSPRTSGYFSYEQY
-,TRBV28,ASSPPPGDNQPQH
-,TRBV30,AWRGGPEEKLF
few,TRBV7-2,ASSGTGEGNEQF
-,TRBV2,ASSEFRLANEQF
-,TRBV5-4,ASSQGGLDTEAF
few,TRBV10-3,AISESSVAGYT
-,TRBV5-4,ASSLGRGQGTTDEQY
once,TRBV9,ASSLRDRDAGGYT
once,TRBV29-1,SAGQSSYEQY
-,TRBV4-1,ASSQEIGQGFQPQH
-,TRBV7-9,SSSQGQLEAF
-,TRBV7-2,ASSPRGVRETQY
-,TRBV28,ASSARDRGGREQY
-,TRBV19,ASSIVRQGAVQPQH